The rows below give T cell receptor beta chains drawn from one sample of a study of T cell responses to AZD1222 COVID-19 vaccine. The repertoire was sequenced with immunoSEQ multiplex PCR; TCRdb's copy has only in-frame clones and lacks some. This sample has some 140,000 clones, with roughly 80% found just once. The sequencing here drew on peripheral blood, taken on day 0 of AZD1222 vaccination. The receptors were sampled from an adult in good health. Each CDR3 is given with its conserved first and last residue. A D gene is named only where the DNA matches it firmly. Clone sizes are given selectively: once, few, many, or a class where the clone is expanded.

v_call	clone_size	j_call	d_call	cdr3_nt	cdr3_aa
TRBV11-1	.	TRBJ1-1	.	TGTGCCAGCAGTTACCAGGGGTTGACTGAAGCTTTCTTT	CASSYQGLTEAFF
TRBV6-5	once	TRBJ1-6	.	TGTGCCAGCAGCCCAACAGGGTTCTATTCACCCCTCCACTTT	CASSPTGFYSPLHF
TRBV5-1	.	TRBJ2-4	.	TGCGCCAGCAGCTTGGAGAAAAACATTCAGTACTTC	CASSLEKNIQYF
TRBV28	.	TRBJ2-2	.	TGTGCCAGCAGTCTACCCTCGAGTCCCGGGGAGCTGTTTTTT	CASSLPSSPGELFF
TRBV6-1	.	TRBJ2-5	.	TGTGCCAGCAGTGACCGGGCAGAGACCCAGTACTTC	CASSDRAETQYF
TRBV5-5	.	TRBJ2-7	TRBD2	TGTGCCAGCAACTCTCGGGGGGCCTACGAGCAGTACTTC	CASNSRGAYEQYF
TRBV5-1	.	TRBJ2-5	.	TGCGCCAGCAGCTTGGTAGGAACTACCCAAGAGACCCAGTACTTC	CASSLVGTTQETQYF
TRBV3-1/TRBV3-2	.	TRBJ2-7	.	TGTGCCAGCAGCCCTTTGAACGGAGAATCCCACTACGAGCAGTACTTC	CASSPLNGESHYEQYF
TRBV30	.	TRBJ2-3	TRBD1	TGTGCCTGGAGTGCCCGGACAGGGCCCGACACAGATACGCAGTATTTT	CAWSARTGPDTDTQYF
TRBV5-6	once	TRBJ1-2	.	TGTGCCAGCAGCTTGAGGCAGGGAGCTAACTATGGCTACACCTTC	CASSLRQGANYGYTF
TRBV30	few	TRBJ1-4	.	TGTGCCTGGAGTGTACGTAACAGGGTTAATGAAAAACTGTTTTTT	CAWSVRNRVNEKLFF
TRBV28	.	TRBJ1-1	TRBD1	TGTGCCAGCAGAGGACAGGAAATCTTCACTGAAGCTTTCTTT	CASRGQEIFTEAFF
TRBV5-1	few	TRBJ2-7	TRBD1	TGCGCCAGCAGTCCACTAGGACAGGACTACGAGCAGTACTTC	CASSPLGQDYEQYF
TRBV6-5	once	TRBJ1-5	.	TGTGCCAGCAGTTACTCGCCTTATAGCAATCAGCCCCAGCATTTT	CASSYSPYSNQPQHF
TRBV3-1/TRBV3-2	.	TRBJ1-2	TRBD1	TGTGCCAGCAGCCATTCAACAGGGGGCGCGAGGGGCTACACCTTC	CASSHSTGGARGYTF
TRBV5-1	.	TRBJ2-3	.	TGCGCCAGCAGCTTGGCGGGCTTCACAGATACGCAGTATTTT	CASSLAGFTDTQYF
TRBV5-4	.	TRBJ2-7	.	TGTGCCAGCAGTAGAGGGACGCTTAGCTCCTACGAGCAGTACTTC	CASSRGTLSSYEQYF
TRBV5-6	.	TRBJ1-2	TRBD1	TGTGCCAGCAGCTTGGGACAGGGAATGAACTATGGCTACACCTTC	CASSLGQGMNYGYTF
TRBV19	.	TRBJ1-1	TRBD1	TGTGCCAGTAGTATAACCGGGACAGTGAACACTGAAGCTTTCTTT	CASSITGTVNTEAFF
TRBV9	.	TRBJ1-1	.	TGTGCCAGCAGCGGGCGAAACCTAGGGAACACTGAAGCTTTCTTT	CASSGRNLGNTEAFF
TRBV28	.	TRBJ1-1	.	TGTGCCAGCAGTTTCCCAGTGGGGGGGGGCTATAGAACTGAAGCTTTCTTT	CASSFPVGGGYRTEAFF
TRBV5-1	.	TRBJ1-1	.	TGCGCCAGCAGAGAAACAGGCAACACTGAAGCTTTCTTT	CASRETGNTEAFF
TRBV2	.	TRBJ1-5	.	TGTGCCAGCAGACTTAGCAATCAGCCCCAGCATTTT	CASRLSNQPQHF
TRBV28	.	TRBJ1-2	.	TGTGCCAGCACTCCGACAGGCGGCTATGGCTACACCTTC	CASTPTGGYGYTF
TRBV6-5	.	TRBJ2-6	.	TGTGCCAGCTCACCTCCAGGGTCTGGGGCCAACGTCCTGACTTTC	CASSPPGSGANVLTF
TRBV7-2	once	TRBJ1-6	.	TGTGCCAGCAGCTTAGACCGTGGTTTTTCACCCCTCCACTTT	CASSLDRGFSPLHF
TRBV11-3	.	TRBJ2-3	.	TGTGCCAGCAGCTTAGAAGCGGGTTGGACAGATACGCAGTATTTT	CASSLEAGWTDTQYF
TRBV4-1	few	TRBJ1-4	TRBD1	TGCGCCAGCAGCCAAGTTACCATCACAGGGGCTAATGAAAAACTGTTTTTT	CASSQVTITGANEKLFF
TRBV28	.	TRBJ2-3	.	TGTGCCAGCAGTTTAAATCCGGGGGGCGGCACAGATACGCAGTATTTT	CASSLNPGGGTDTQYF
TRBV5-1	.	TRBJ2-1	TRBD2	TGCGCCAGCAGCCCCCCGACTAGCGGGGGATCCTACAATGAGCAGTTCTTC	CASSPPTSGGSYNEQFF
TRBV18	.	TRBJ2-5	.	TGTGCCAGCTCACCACTAGAAGGAGAGACCCAGTACTTC	CASSPLEGETQYF
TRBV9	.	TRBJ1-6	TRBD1	TGTGCCAGCAGCGTAGAGGGACAGGGGGGATCACCCCTCCACTTT	CASSVEGQGGSPLHF
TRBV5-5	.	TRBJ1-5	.	TGTGCCAGCAGCCTAGGGGGGGAGCAGCCCCAGCATTTT	CASSLGGEQPQHF